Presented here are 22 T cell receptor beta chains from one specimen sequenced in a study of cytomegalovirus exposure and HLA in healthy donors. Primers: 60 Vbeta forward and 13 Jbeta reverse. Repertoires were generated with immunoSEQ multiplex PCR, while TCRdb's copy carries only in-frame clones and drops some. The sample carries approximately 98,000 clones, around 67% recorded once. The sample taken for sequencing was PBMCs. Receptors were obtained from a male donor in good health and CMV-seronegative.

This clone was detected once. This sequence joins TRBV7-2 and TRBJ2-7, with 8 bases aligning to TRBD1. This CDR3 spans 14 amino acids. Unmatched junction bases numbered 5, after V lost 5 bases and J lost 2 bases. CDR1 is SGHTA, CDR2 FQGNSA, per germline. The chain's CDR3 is CASSPRTGTYEQYF. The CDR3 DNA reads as TGTGCCAGCAGCCCACGGACAGGGACCTACGAGCAGTACTTC.

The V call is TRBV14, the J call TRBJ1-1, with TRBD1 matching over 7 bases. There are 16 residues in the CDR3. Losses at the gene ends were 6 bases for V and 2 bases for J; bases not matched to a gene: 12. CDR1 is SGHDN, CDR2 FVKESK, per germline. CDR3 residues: CASRPGQYLYNTEAFF. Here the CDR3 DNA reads TGTGCCAGCAGACCGGGACAGTATCTTTATAACACTGAAGCTTTCTTT.

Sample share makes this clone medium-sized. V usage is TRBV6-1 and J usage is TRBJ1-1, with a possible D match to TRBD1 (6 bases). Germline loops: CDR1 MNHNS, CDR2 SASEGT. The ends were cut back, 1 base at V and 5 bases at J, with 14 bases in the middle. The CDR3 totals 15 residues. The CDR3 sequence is CASSEGIMGQTEAFF. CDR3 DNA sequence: TGTGCCAGCAGTGAAGGTATCATGGGACAAACTGAAGCTTTCTTT.

The CDR3 spells CASSGDGDQPQHF. The CDR3 DNA is TGTGCCAGTAGCGGAGATGGTGATCAGCCCCAGCATTTT. The chain uses TRBV19 and TRBJ1-5; D uncertain. Germline assignment: CDR1 LNHDA and CDR2 SQIVND (reference sequence). CDR3 length: 13 residues. The germline V and J ends were trimmed by 6 bases and 5 bases, with 11 bases remaining between them.

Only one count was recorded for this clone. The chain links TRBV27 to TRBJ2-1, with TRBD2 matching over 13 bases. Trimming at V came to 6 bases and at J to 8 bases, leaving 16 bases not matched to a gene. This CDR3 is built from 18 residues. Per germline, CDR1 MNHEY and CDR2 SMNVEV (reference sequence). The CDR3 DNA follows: TGTGCCAGCAGGATTAGGACTAGCGGGAGACTATTAGGCGATGAGCAGTTCTTC. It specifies CASRIRTSGRLLGDEQFF.

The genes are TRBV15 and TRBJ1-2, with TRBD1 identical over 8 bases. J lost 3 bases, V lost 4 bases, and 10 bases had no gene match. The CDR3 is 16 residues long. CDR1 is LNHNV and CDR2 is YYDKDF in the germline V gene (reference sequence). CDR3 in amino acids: CATSKRQGRIDYGYTF. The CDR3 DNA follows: TGTGCCACCAGCAAAAGACAGGGGAGGATTGACTATGGCTACACCTTC.

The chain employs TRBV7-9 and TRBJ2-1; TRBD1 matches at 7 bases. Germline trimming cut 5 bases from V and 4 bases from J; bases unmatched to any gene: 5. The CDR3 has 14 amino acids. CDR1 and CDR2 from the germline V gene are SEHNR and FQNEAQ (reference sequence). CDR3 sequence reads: CASSPRQGYNEQFF. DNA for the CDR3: TGTGCCAGCAGCCCGCGACAGGGATACAATGAGCAGTTCTTC.

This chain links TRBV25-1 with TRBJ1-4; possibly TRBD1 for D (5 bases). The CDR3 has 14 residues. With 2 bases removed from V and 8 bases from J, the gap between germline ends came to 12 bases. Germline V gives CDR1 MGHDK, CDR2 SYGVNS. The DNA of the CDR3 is TGTGCCAGCAGTGAACCTGGGGCGCGCGAAAAACTGTTTTTT. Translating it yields CASSEPGAREKLFF. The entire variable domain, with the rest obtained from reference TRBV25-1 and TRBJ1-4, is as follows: EADIYQTPRYLVIGTGKKITLECSQTMGHDKMYWYQQDPGMELHLIHYSYGVNSTEKGDLSSESTVSRIRTEHFPLTLESARPSHTSQYLCASSEPGAREKLFFGSGTQLSVL.

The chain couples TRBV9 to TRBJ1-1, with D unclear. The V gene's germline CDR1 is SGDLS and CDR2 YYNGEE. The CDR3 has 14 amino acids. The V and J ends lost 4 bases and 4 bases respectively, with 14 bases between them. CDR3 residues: CASSTGVRGTEAFF. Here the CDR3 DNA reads TGTGCCAGCAGCACCGGGGTCCGGGGCACTGAAGCTTTCTTT.

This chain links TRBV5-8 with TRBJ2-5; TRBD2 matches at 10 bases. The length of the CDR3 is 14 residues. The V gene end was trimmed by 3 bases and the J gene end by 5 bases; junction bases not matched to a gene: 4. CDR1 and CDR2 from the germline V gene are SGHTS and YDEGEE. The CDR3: CASSWGSGRETQYF. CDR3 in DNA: TGTGCCAGCAGCTGGGGTAGCGGGAGGGAGACCCAGTACTTC.

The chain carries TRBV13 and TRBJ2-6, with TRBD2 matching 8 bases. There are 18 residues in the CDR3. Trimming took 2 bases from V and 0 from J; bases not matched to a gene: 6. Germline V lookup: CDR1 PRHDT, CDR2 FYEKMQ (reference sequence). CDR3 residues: CASSLRIAGNSGANVLTF. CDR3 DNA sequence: TGTGCCAGCAGCTTAAGGATAGCGGGAAACTCTGGGGCCAACGTCCTGACTTTC.

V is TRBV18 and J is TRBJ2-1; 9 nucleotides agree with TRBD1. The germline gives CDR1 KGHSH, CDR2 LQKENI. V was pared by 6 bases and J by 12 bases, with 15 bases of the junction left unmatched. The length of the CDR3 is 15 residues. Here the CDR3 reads CASSGTGLYDFGQFF. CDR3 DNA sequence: TGTGCCAGCTCGGGGACAGGGCTATATGATTTCGGGCAGTTCTTC.

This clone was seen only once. CDR3: CASSFQTGRNVANEKLFF. CDR3 DNA: TGTGCCAGCAGCTTCCAGACAGGGAGAAATGTAGCTAATGAAAAACTGTTTTTT. This sequence joins TRBV7-9 and TRBJ1-4; 7 bases map to TRBD1. V lost 3 bases and J lost 3; bases outside the gene matches: 13. CDR3 size: 18 residues. CDR1 and CDR2 (germline): SEHNR, FQNEAQ (reference sequence).

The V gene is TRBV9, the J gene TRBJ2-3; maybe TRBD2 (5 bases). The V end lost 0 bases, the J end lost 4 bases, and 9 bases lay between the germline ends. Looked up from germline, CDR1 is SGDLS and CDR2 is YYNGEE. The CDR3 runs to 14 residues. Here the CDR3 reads CASSVERVSDTQYF. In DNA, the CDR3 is TGTGCCAGCAGCGTAGAGAGGGTATCAGATACGCAGTATTTT.

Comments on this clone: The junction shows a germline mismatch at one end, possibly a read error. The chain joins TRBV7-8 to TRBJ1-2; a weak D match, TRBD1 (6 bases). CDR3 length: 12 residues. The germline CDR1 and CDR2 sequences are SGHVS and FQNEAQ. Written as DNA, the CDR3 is TGTGCCAGCAGCCTCGGGGACAATCGCTACCCCTTC. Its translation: CASSLGDNRYPF.

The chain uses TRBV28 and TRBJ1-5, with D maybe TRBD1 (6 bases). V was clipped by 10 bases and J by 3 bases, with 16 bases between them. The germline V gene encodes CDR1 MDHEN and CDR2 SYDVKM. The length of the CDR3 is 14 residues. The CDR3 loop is CATMLRGNNQPQHF. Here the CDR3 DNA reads TGTGCCACCATGTTAAGGGGGAACAATCAGCCCCAGCATTTT.

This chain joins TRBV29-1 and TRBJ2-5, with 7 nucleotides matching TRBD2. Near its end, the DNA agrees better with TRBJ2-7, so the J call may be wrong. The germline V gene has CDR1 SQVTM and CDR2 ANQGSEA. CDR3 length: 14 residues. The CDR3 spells CSVEAPAGAYEQYF. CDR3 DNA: TGCAGCGTTGAAGCCCCGGCGGGGGCCTACGAGCAGTACTTC.

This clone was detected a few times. The CDR3 DNA reads TGTGCCAGCAGTGAAGTGCGGGGGGTCTATGGCTACACCTTC. Protein sequence: CASSEVRGVYGYTF. The chain is built from TRBV6-1 and TRBJ1-2, with D possibly matching TRBD1 (5 bases). The germline CDR1 and CDR2 sequences are MNHNS and SASEGT. The V gene lost 1 base and the J gene lost 4 bases, with 10 bases spanning the gap. The CDR3 length is 14 residues.

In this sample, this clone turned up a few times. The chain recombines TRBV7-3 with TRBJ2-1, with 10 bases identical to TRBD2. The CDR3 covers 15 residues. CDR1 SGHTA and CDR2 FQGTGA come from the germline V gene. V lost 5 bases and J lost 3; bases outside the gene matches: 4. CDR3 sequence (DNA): TGTGCCAGCAGCCTTGGACTAGCGGACTACAATGAGCAGTTCTTC. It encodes CASSLGLADYNEQFF.

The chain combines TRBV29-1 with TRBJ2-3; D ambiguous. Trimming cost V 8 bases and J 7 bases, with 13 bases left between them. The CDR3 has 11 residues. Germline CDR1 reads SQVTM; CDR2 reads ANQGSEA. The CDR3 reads CSQRLAHTQYF. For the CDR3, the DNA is TGCAGCCAAAGACTCGCTCATACGCAGTATTTT.

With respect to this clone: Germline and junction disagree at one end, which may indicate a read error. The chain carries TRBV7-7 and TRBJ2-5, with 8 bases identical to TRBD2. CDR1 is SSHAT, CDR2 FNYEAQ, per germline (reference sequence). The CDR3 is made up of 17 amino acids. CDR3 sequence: CASSLGRGTSGEETQYF. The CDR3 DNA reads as TGTGCTAGCAGCCTAGGACGCGGGACTAGTGGGGAGGAGACCCAGTACTTC. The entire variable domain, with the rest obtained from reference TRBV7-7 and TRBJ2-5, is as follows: GAGVSQSPRYKVTKRGQDVTLRCDPISSHATLYWYQQALGQGPEFLTYFNYEAQPDKSGLPSDRFSAERPEGSISTLTIQRTEQRDSAMYRCASSLGRGTSGEETQYFGPGTRLLVL.

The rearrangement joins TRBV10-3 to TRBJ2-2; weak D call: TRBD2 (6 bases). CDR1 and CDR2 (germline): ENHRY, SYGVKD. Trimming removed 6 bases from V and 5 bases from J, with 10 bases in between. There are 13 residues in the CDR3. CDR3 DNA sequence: TGTGCCATCAGAGAACGGGGGACCGGGGAGCTGTTTTTT. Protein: CAIRERGTGELFF.